This T cell receptor (beta chain) derives from a study of T cell responses to AZD1222 COVID-19 vaccine. In the study overall: Second-dose recipients at about 4 or about 12 weeks were treated as one pooled group.

General study findings and limits: White British people made up most donors, females outnumbered males, and clonal diversity was possibly underestimated. Increased Spike-specific TCR breadth and depth were observed after two AZD1222 doses.

About this clone: The target antigen is unknown.

V lost 1 base to trimming and J lost 4 bases, with 10 bases between them. The germline gives CDR1 KGHSH, CDR2 LQKENI. There are 14 residues in the CDR3. Data came from immunoSEQ multiplex PCR; TCRdb stores just in-frame clones and leaves some out. The sample includes about 190,000 clones, approximately 90% of them seen just once. This receptor was taken from an adult in good health. Specimen: peripheral blood, collected on day 0 of AZD1222 vaccination. The chain has TRBV18 and TRBJ1-1, with D hard to call. CDR3 in DNA: TGTGCCAGCTCACCACGGGGTTCGGCCACTGAAGCTTTCTTT. Translation gives CASSPRGSATEAFF.